This T cell receptor beta chain was recovered during a study of blood T cell repertoires in COVID-19. Looking at the study overall: Acute and convalescent COVID-19 samples came from the United States, Italy and Spain.

One Seattle source followed patients from active infection through their disease course. The CDR3 is 15 residues long. With 4 bases removed from V and 0 bases from J, the gap between germline ends came to 11 bases. Germline CDR1 SGHRS, CDR2 YFSETQ. Methods used by the authors: Amplification of reference gene primers was used by the study to estimate nucleated cell counts. TCRdb's copy holds only in-frame clones and misses some; the assay was immunoSEQ multiplex PCR. That table supplies the V and J calls and clone size; D and trimming were determined from the DNA. Among about 350,000 clones listed, about 91% were seen once.

The sequence derives from a man aged 30 to 39 with COVID-19, enrolled during active disease. The chain combines TRBV5-1 with TRBJ1-5; D gene ambiguous. The sequenced material came from peripheral blood. The CDR3 sequence: CASSPRAGSNQPQHF. In DNA form, the CDR3 reads TGCGCCAGCAGCCCCCGGGCGGGTAGCAATCAGCCCCAGCATTTT.